The 5 T cell receptor beta chains in this list originate from one sample, sequenced in a study of blood T cell repertoires in COVID-19. The data were produced by immunoSEQ multiplex PCR, yet TCRdb's version contains in-frame clones alone and is incomplete. Of about 160,000 clones in the sample, about 90% were seen once. The sample was peripheral blood. These receptors were taken from a man aged 30 to 39 with COVID-19, enrolled during active disease.

This rearrangement joins TRBV4-1 to TRBJ1-1; D possibly corresponds to TRBD1 (5 bases). The CDR3 totals 14 residues. In germline, CDR1 is MGHRA, CDR2 YSYEKL. Trimming stripped 4 bases from V and 5 bases from J, with 14 bases between. CDR3 sequence (DNA): TGCGCCAGCAGCCCTTTGGACACCTCTACTGAAGCTTTCTTT. Amino acid sequence: CASSPLDTSTEAFF.

The chain links TRBV5-1 to TRBJ1-1, with 8 bases matching TRBD1. This CDR3 is built from 15 residues. The junction had 6 bases not matched to a gene; V was cut back by 0 bases and J by 5 bases. CDR1 is SGHRS, CDR2 YFSETQ, per germline. The CDR3 DNA follows: TGCGCCAGCAGCTTGGGCGGACAGGGTGGGACTGAAGCTTTCTTT. Its translation is CASSLGGQGGTEAFF.

The V call is TRBV19, the J call TRBJ1-1; TRBD1 is a possible D gene (6 bases). V lost 4 bases and J lost 2, with 11 bases in between. CDR3 length: 14 residues. The V gene's germline CDR1 is LNHDA and CDR2 SQIVND (reference sequence). CDR3 region: CASSTGHRNTEAFF. In DNA, the CDR3 is TGTGCCAGTAGTACGGGACACAGAAACACTGAAGCTTTCTTT.

The rearrangement links TRBV12-3 or TRBV12-4 to TRBJ2-3; no definite D call. The CDR3 consists of 13 residues. The V gene lost 6 bases and the J gene lost 1 base, with 8 bases spanning the gap. CDR3 nucleotide sequence: TGTGCCAGCAGAAACGGAGGCACAGATACGCAGTATTTT. Translation gives CASRNGGTDTQYF.

The chain employs TRBV19 and TRBJ2-7; 7 nucleotides line up with TRBD1. The germline CDR1 and CDR2 sequences are LNHDA and SQIVND (reference sequence). Losses at the gene ends were 3 bases for V and 2 bases for J; bases not matched to a gene: 4. The CDR3 is 14 residues long. In nucleotides, the CDR3 is TGTGCCAGTAGTATTGAGGGGGCCACCTACGAGCAGTACTTC. The encoded protein is CASSIEGATYEQYF.